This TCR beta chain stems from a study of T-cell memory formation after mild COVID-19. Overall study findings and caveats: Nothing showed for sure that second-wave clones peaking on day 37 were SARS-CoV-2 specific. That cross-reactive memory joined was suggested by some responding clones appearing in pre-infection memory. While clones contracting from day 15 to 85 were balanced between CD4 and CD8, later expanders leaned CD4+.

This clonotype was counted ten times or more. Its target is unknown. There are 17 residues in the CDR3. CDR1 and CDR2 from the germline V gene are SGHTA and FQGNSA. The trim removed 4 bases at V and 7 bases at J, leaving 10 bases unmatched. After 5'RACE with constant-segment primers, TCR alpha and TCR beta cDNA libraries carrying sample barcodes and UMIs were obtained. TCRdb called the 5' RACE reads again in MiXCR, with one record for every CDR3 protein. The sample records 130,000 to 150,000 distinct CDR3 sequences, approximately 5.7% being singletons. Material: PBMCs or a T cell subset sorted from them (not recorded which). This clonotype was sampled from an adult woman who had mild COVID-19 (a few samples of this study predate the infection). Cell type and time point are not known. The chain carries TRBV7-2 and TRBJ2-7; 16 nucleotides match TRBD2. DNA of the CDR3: TGTGCCAGCAGCTCGGCCGGGACTAGCGGGAGGGCCAGAGAGCAGTACTTC. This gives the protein CASSSAGTSGRAREQYF.